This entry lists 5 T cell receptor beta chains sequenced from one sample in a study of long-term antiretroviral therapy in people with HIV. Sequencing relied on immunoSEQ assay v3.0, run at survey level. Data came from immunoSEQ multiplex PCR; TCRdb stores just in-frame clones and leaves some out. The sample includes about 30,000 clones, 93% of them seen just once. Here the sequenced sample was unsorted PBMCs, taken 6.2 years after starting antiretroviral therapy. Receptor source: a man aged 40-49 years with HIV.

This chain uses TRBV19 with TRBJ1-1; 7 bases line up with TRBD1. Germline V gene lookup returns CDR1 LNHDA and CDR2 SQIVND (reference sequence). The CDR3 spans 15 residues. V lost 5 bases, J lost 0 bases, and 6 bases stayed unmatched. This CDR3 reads CASSRDSKMNTEAFF. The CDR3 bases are TGTGCCAGTAGTCGGGACAGTAAAATGAACACTGAAGCTTTCTTT.

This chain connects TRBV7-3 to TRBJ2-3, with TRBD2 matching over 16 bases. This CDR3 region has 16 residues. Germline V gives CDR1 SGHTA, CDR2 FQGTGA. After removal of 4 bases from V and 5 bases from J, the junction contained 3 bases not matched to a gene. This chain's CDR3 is CASSWGLAGGEDTQYF. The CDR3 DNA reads TGTGCCAGCAGCTGGGGACTAGCGGGAGGGGAAGATACGCAGTATTTT.

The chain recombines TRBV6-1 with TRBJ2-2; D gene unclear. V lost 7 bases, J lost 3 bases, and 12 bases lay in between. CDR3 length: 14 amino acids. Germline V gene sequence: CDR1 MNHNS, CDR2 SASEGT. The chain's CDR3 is CASTYTTDTGELFF. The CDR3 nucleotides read TGTGCCAGCACTTACACGACGGACACCGGGGAGCTGTTTTTT.

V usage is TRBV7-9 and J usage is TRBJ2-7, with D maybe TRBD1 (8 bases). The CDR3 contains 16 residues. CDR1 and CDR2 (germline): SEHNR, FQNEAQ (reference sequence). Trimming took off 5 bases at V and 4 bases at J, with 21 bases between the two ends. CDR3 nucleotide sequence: TGTGCCAGCAGCAGACGGACAGGGAGGGACTATTACGAGCAGTACTTC. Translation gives CASSRRTGRDYYEQYF.

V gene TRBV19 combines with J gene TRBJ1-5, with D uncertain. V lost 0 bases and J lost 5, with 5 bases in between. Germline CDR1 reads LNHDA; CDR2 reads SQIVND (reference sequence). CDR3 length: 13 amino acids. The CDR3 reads CASSIDTDQPQHF. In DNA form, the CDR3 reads TGTGCCAGTAGTATAGATACCGATCAGCCCCAGCATTTT.